The sample holds a few counts of the clone carrying this TCR beta chain. The sample belongs to a study of OX40 agonist ivuxolimab in advanced cancers. The V gene lost 6 bases and the J gene lost 0 bases, with 6 bases spanning the gap. The CDR3 runs 13 residues. Germline V gives CDR1 MNHNS, CDR2 SASEGT. Measured with immunoSEQ multiplex PCR; TCRdb has only the in-frame clones, and not every one. Counted here are 35,000 to 40,000 clones, approximately 80% occurring once; the ten biggest clones make up more than 6.5%. This specimen was CD4+ or CD8+ T cells sorted from blood, taken in a trial of the OX40 agonist ivuxolimab. The J gene is TRBJ1-3, the V gene TRBV6-1; D ambiguous. The clonotype was recovered from an adult with an advanced solid tumor such as melanoma, head and neck, liver or kidney cancer. This chain's CDR3 is CASRWSSGNTIYF. The DNA of the CDR3 is TGTGCCAGCAGGTGGAGCTCTGGAAACACCATATATTTT.